This T cell receptor beta chain is from a study of cytomegalovirus exposure and HLA in healthy donors. Across the whole study: Sequencing of around 200 million T cells in an earlier analysis found roughly 120 million unique TCR beta sequences. Study-wide findings and caveats: Cytomegalovirus-associated TCR beta chains were listed, numbering approximately 150. The classifier reportedly diagnosed cytomegalovirus status with high specificity and sensitivity. A missense DCLRE1C variant was associated with V- and J-gene trimming of TCR beta chains in a later analysis, and an independent cohort replicated the association.

The PCR was carried out with 60 Vbeta primers and 13 Jbeta primers. Assay: immunoSEQ multiplex PCR; the TCRdb copy retains only in-frame clones and omits some. Among approximately 84,000 clones listed, 65% to 75% were seen once. For this clone: Antigen specificity is unknown.

The CDR3 consists of 15 residues. The germline V gene encodes CDR1 MDHEN and CDR2 SYDVKM. The germline V and J ends were trimmed by 8 bases and 5 bases, with 22 bases remaining between them. The chain carries TRBV28 and TRBJ2-7; D may be TRBD1 (6 bases). The source is a middle-aged man in good health and CMV-seropositive. The sequenced sample consisted of PBMCs. The CDR3 here is CASSLPGTPPHEQYF. CDR3 sequence (DNA): TGTGCCAGCTCCCTCCCCGGGACACCCCCCCACGAGCAGTACTTC.